This T cell receptor (beta chain) was documented in a study of shared clonotypes between healthy human individuals. Findings and caveats of the study: Generally, naive subsets came out with larger estimated richness than memory subsets.

Clones were sequenced by immunoSEQ multiplex PCR, and TCRdb holds only the in-frame ones, with some missing. Of some 1.5 million clones listed, around 98% are singletons. Comment on this clone: Its cognate antigen is unknown.

Sequenced: naive CD4+ T cells sorted from blood. Subset here: CD45RA+ positively selected. This receptor was taken from a man aged 25-40 years in good health.

CDR3 protein: CSAGTGTGANEQFF. CDR3 coding DNA: TGCAGCGCAGGAACCGGGACAGGGGCCAATGAGCAGTTCTTC. This rearrangement joins TRBV29-1 to TRBJ2-1; 10 bases are shared with TRBD1. The CDR3 sequence is 14 residues long. Germline V gene lookup returns CDR1 SQVTM and CDR2 ANQGSEA. Trimming at V came to 7 bases and at J to 6 bases, leaving 9 bases not matched to a gene.